One sample yielded the 14 T cell receptor beta chains listed below, sequenced in a study of human CD8 memory T cell subsets. By UMI-labeled 5' RACE, the TCR beta libraries were made. From the 5' RACE reads, TCRdb lists one entry per CDR3 protein and no DNA. The sample is made up of 7,000 or so distinct CDR3 sequences, and the top ten hold 23% of it. Sequencing used CD8+ stem-like memory T cells (TSCM and TCM) sorted from PBMCs. The sample's subset: stem-like memory CD8 T cells (TSTEM), CCR7+ PD-1- TIGIT-. The receptors were gathered from a human donor in good health.

This chain connects TRBV6-6 to TRBJ2-7. There are 13 residues in the CDR3. Germline lookup yields CDR1 MNHNY and CDR2 SVGAGI (reference sequence). CDR3 loop: CASSVGTPYEQYF.

The CDR3 here is CSVEDWQFEGVSYNEQFF. This chain joins TRBV29-1 and TRBJ2-1; the D call from TCRdb, TRBD1, cannot be confirmed without DNA. The CDR3 runs to 18 residues. Germline V gene lookup returns CDR1 SQVTM and CDR2 ANQGSEA.

This chain connects TRBV5-1 to TRBJ2-3; TCRdb indicates TRBD1, and absent DNA this call remains unverified. Germline CDR1 is SGHRS and CDR2 is YFSETQ. The CDR3 contains 16 residues. The CDR3 here is CASSLTSGTSTDTQYF. The whole variable domain, remainder taken from reference TRBV5-1 and TRBJ2-3, is KAGVTQTPRYLIKTRGQQVTLSCSPISGHRSVSWYQQTPGQGLQFLFEYFSETQRNKGNFPGRFSGRQFSNSRSEMNVSTLELGDSALYLCASSLTSGTSTDTQYFGPGTRLTVL.

The rearrangement joins TRBV12-3 or TRBV12-4 to TRBJ2-7; the TCRdb D gene call, TRBD1, has no DNA to confirm it. The length of the CDR3 is 15 residues. CDR3: CASSLLQGRNYEQYF.

The gene calls are TRBV29-1 and TRBJ1-3; the D call from TCRdb, TRBD1, cannot be confirmed without DNA. Germline V CDR1 and CDR2: SQVTM, ANQGSEA. This CDR3 is built from 12 residues. CDR3: CSGRDSGNTIYF.

The rearrangement links TRBV27 to TRBJ1-5; the D gene TCRdb calls, TRBD1, cannot be checked with no DNA. This CDR3 region has 15 residues. Per the germline V gene, CDR1 is MNHEY and CDR2 is SMNVEV (reference sequence). CDR3 in amino acids: CASRWLGGGNQPQHF.

CDR3 sequence reads: CSVVLASYNEQFF. This chain links TRBV29-1 with TRBJ2-1. CDR3 length: 13 amino acids. Germline CDR1 and CDR2: SQVTM and ANQGSEA.

The chain combines TRBV11-2 with TRBJ2-7; TCRdb names TRBD1, which stays unverified in the absence of DNA. The CDR3 covers 12 residues. The germline gives CDR1 SGHAT, CDR2 FQNNGV. The CDR3 protein is CASSKGGYEQYF.

The chain uses TRBV12-3 or TRBV12-4 and TRBJ2-7. The CDR3 length is 13 residues. CDR3 residues: CASSLTSGYEQYF.

The CDR3 spells CASSLGETQYF. J is TRBJ2-5 and V is TRBV14. This CDR3 has 11 residues. CDR1 is SGHDN and CDR2 is FVKESK in the germline V gene. Combining the CDR3 with reference TRBV14 and TRBJ2-5 gives the whole variable domain EAGVTQFPSHSVIEKGQTVTLRCDPISGHDNLYWYRRVMGKEIKFLLHFVKESKQDESGMPNNRFLAERTGGTYSTLKVQPAELEDSGVYFCASSLGETQYFGPGTRLLVL.

The V call is TRBV12-3 or TRBV12-4, the J call TRBJ2-1; TCRdb's D gene call, TRBD2, goes unchecked for lack of DNA. The CDR3 has 20 residues. The CDR3 loop is CASSFPDSMTSVSSYNEQFF.

The CDR3 region is CASSWGQGASYEQYF. The rearrangement links TRBV5-1 to TRBJ2-7; TCRdb selects TRBD1, and the lack of DNA leaves this call unchecked. This CDR3 contains 15 residues. Germline loops: CDR1 SGHRS, CDR2 YFSETQ.

This clonotype is labeled medium-sized (0.01 to 0.1%) based on frequency. This chain joins TRBV20-1 and TRBJ2-7; TCRdb's D gene call, TRBD2, goes unchecked for lack of DNA. The CDR3 sequence is 16 residues long. Germline V gene lookup returns CDR1 DFQATT and CDR2 SNEGSKA (reference sequence). The CDR3: CSATVGSGLAVYEQYF.

In terms of frequency, this clonotype is medium-sized. The V and J genes are TRBV5-1 and TRBJ2-1. Per the germline V gene, CDR1 is SGHRS and CDR2 is YFSETQ. CDR3 length: 14 amino acids. CDR3 in amino acids: CASSFFRSYNEQFF.